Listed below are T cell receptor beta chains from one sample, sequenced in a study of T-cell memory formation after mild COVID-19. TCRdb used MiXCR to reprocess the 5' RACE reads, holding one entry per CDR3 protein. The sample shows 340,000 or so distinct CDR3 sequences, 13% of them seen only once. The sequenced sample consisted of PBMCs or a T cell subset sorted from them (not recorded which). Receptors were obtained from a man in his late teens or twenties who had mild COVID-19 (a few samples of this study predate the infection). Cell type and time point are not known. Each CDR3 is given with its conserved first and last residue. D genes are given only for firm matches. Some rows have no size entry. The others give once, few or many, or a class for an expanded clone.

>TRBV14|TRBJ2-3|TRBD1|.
TGTGCCAGCAGCTACGGGACAGGGGAAACAGATACGCAGTATTTT
CASSYGTGETDTQYF
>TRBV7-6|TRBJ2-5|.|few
TGTGCCAGCAGCTTTTATAGCTCCGACCAGTACTTC
CASSFYSSDQYF
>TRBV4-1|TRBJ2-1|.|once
TGCGCCAGCAGCCAAGGGGCATGGCGGAGCTCCTACAATGAGCAGTTCTTC
CASSQGAWRSSYNEQFF
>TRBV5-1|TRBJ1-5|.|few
TGCGCCAGCAGCTTGCCGGGGTCGAAGAACAATCAGCCCCAGCATTTT
CASSLPGSKNNQPQHF
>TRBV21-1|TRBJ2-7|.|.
TGTGCCAGCAGCAAAGCGCGACAGGGCCCATACGAGCAGTACTTC
CASSKARQGPYEQYF
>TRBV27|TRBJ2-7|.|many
TGTGCCAGCAGTTTACAGGGGCGCTCCTACGAGCAGTACTTC
CASSLQGRSYEQYF
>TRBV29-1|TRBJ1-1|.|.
TGCAGCGTTGGAGGGGAACAAGCTTTCTTT
CSVGGEQAFF
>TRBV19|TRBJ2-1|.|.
TGTGCCAGTAGTACCCATGGGGCGCATGAGCAGTTCTTC
CASSTHGAHEQFF
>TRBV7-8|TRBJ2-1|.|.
TGTGCCAGCAGCTTAGGCAGACTACCACTCTACAATGAGCAGTTCTTC
CASSLGRLPLYNEQFF
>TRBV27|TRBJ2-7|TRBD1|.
TGTGCCAGCAGTTTGCCCGGGACAGGTCGCGAGCAGTACTTC
CASSLPGTGREQYF
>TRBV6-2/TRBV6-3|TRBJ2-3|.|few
TGTGCCAGCGGTCTACCCTGGGATACGCAGTATTTT
CASGLPWDTQYF
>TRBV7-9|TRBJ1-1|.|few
TGTGCCAGCAGCTTAGAGCCAGGGAACGATGGGGCTGAAGCTTTCTTT
CASSLEPGNDGAEAFF
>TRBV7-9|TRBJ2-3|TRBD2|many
TGTGCCAGCAGCCTACTAGCGGGGCACACAGATACGCAGTATTTT
CASSLLAGHTDTQYF
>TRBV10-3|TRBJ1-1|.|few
TGTGCCATCAGTGGTCAAGAGAACACTGAAGCTTTCTTT
CAISGQENTEAFF
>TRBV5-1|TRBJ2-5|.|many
TGCGCCAGCAGCTTGGCCTCGGTACCCGGTCAAGAGACCCAGTACTTC
CASSLASVPGQETQYF
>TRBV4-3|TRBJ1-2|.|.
TGCGCCAGCAGCCAAGATACGGTCAGGGTTAACTATGGCTACACCTTC
CASSQDTVRVNYGYTF
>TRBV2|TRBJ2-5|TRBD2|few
TGTGCCAGCAGTGAAGCTAGCGGGCGCCAAGAGACCCAGTACTTC
CASSEASGRQETQYF
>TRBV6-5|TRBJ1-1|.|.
TGTGCCAGCAGCCCTCACCAGAGAGGCACTGAAGCTTTCTTT
CASSPHQRGTEAFF
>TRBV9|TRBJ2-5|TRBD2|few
TGTGCCAGCAGCTCCACTAGCGGGGGCGGTTGGGGGGCCCAGTACTTC
CASSSTSGGGWGAQYF
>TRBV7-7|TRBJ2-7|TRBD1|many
TGTGCCAGCAGCTTAGGCAGAGGAGGGACAGGGGCCCCTTTCTCCAACTACGAGCAGTACTTC
CASSLGRGGTGAPFSNYEQYF
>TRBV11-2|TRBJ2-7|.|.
TGTGCCAGCAGCTCCTGGAAAGGGGACGCCCTGCACGAGCAGTACTTC
CASSSWKGDALHEQYF
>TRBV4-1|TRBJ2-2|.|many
TGCGCCAGCAGCCAAGGGGCAGGGGGGATCACCGGGGAGCTGTTTTTT
CASSQGAGGITGELFF